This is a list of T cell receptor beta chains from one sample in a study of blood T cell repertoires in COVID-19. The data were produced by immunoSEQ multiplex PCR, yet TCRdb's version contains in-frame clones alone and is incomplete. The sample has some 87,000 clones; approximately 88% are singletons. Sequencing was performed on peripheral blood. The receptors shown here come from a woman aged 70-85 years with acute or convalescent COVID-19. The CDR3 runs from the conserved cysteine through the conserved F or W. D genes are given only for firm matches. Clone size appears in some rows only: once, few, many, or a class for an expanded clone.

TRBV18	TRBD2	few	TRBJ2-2	TGTGCCAGCTCTCCGGGCGTTTTGCGGACTAGCGGGACCGGGGAGCTGTTTTTT	CASSPGVLRTSGTGELFF
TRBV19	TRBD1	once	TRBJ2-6	TGTGCCAGTAGTGCTAACAGGGGTTCGGGGGCCAACGTCCTGACTTTC	CASSANRGSGANVLTF
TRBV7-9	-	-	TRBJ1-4	TGTGCCAGCAGCGGGACTGGGGTTCGGAGTGAAAAACTGTTTTTT	CASSGTGVRSEKLFF
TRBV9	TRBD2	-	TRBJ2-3	TGTGCCAGCAGCGTAGGAGCAGCGGGAGGCTCAGATACGCAGTATTTT	CASSVGAAGGSDTQYF
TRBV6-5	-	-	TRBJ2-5	TGTGCCAGCAGTCCCCGTCGGACAGAAGAGACCCAGTACTTC	CASSPRRTEETQYF
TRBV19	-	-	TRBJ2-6	TGTGCCAGTACTAGCTCTGGGGCCAACGTCCTGACTTTC	CASTSSGANVLTF
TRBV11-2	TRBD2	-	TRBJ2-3	TGTGCCAGCAGCTTAGGATTGCGGGAGAACACAGATACGCAGTATTTT	CASSLGLRENTDTQYF
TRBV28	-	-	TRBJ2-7	TGTGCCAGCAGGGGGACATTGTCCTACGAGCAGTACTTC	CASRGTLSYEQYF
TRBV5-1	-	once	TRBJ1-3	TGCGCCAGCAGCTTGGAGACAGGCTCTGGAAACACCATATATTTT	CASSLETGSGNTIYF
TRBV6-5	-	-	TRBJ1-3	TGTGCCAGCAGTTTTAGTGACTCTGGAAACACCATATATTTT	CASSFSDSGNTIYF
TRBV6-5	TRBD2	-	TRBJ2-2	TGTGCCAGCAGTTACTCGATGCTAGCGGGGACCGGGGAGCTGTTTTTT	CASSYSMLAGTGELFF
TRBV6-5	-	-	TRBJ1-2	TGTGCCAGCAGTTACTCCTGGGGGCTTGATGGCTACACCTTC	CASSYSWGLDGYTF
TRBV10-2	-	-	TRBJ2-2	TGCGCCAGCACACTGGCGACAGGTGTCAATTTTCCCGGGGAGCTGTTTTTT	CASTLATGVNFPGELFF
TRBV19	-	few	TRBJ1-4	TGTGCCAGTAGTAGTCGGAGTGATGAAAAACTGTTTTTT	CASSSRSDEKLFF
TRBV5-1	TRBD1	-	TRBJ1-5	TGCGCCAGCAGCCCACAGGGGTTGAGCAATCAGCCCCAGCATTTT	CASSPQGLSNQPQHF
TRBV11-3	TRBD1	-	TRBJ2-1	TGTGCCAGCAGCTTATCGGGACAGACTTACAATGAGCAGTTCTTC	CASSLSGQTYNEQFF
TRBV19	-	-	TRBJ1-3	TGTGCCACCTCAAAGACTGACTCTGGAAACACCATATATTTT	CATSKTDSGNTIYF
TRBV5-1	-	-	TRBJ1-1	TGCGCCAGCAGCTTGACTCGGGGGAAGAACACTGAAGCTTTCTTT	CASSLTRGKNTEAFF
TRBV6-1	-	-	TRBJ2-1	TGTGCCAGCAGTGAAGCTAAAGCGGGTAGCTACAATGAGCAGTTCTTC	CASSEAKAGSYNEQFF
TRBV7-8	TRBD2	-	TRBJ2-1	TGTGCCAGCAGCCGAGTAACTAGCGGGGGGCATGGTCCCACAACCTCGTATAACAATGAGCAGTTCTTC	CASSRVTSGGHGPTTSYNNEQFF
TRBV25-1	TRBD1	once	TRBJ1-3	TGTGCCAGCAGCCCAACAGGGGGCACTGGAAACACCATATATTTT	CASSPTGGTGNTIYF
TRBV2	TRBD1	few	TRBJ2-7	TGTGCCAGCCTCTTCACGCCCGGGACAGGGGCTAACGAGCAGTACTTC	CASLFTPGTGANEQYF
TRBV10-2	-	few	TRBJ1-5	TGCGCCAGCAGACAGGGCGGGAGCAATCAGCCCCAGCATTTT	CASRQGGSNQPQHF
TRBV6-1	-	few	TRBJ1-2	TGTGCCAGCAGTGAATTGGCCTATGGCTACACCTTC	CASSELAYGYTF
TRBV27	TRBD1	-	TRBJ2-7	TGTGCCAGCAGTTTATTTGCCGGGACAGGGGATCACGAGCAGTACTTC	CASSLFAGTGDHEQYF
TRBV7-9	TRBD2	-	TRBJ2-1	TGTGCCAGCAGCTTTCTCCGGCTAGCGGGGTACAATGAGCAGTTCTTC	CASSFLRLAGYNEQFF
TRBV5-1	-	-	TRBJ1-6	TGCGCCAGCAGCTTGGGGCTGACATTTGGTAATTCACCCCTCCACTTT	CASSLGLTFGNSPLHF
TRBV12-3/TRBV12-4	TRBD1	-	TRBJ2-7	TGTGCCAGCAGTTCCGGGACAGCTTACGAGCAGTACTTC	CASSSGTAYEQYF